The TCR beta chain under discussion was sequenced for a study of human T cells and chemical hapten exposure. TCRdb itself ran the RACE reads through MiXCR, one entry per CDR3 protein. The sample has 250,000 or so distinct CDR3 sequences; about 7.7% are singletons. CDR3 size: 14 residues. Germline-derived CDR1 and CDR2 are SEHNR and FQNEAQ (reference sequence). Trimming shortened V by 5 bases and J by 2 bases, and 12 bases separated the two germline ends. As for time point: pre-sensitization, week 0. As for treatment: therapeutic diphenylcyclopropenone sensitization with weekly scalp DPC. The TCR comes from a man between 18 and 29 years old with alopecia areata. Some clones in this sample may be carry-over from other donors' samples. Sample: whole blood, taken in connection with sensitization to the hapten diphenylcyclopropenone (DPC). This chain joins TRBV7-9 and TRBJ1-2; D remains unclear. CDR3 sequence: CASSHPGRNYGYTF. DNA of the CDR3: TGTGCCAGCAGCCACCCCGGCAGGAACTATGGCTACACCTTC.